This T cell receptor (beta chain) was sequenced during a study of shared clonotypes between healthy human individuals. At the level of the study: Donor composition was two women and three men, aged 18 to 49.

This CDR3 is built from 14 residues. V lost 2 bases to trimming and J lost 4 bases; unmatched junction nucleotides: 5. The germline gives CDR1 WNHNN, CDR2 SYGVQD (reference sequence). Data came from immunoSEQ multiplex PCR; TCRdb stores just in-frame clones and leaves some out. The table includes about 680,000 clones, about 74% detected once. With regard to this clone: Its matching antigen is unknown.

Study conclusions and caveats: Clonotype sharing among the donors was expected to vary with sequencing depth.

The chain uses TRBV10-1 and TRBJ2-7, with 7 positions matching TRBD2. The source is a woman under 40 in good health. Specimen: memory CD4+ T cells sorted from blood. Subset specified: CD45RA-negative fraction. Written as DNA, the CDR3 is TGCGCCAGCAGTGAGACGGCTAGCGGTTACGAGCAGTACTTC. Protein: CASSETASGYEQYF.